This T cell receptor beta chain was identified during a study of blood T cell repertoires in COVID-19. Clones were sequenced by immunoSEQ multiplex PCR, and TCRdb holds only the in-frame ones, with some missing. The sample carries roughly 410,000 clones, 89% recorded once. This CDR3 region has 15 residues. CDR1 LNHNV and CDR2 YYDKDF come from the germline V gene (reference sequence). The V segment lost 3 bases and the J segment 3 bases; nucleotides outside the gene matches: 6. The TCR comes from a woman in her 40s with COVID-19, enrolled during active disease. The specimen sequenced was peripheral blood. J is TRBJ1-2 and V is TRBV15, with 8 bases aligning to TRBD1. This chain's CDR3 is CATSSEGQGDYGYTF. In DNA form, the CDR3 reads TGTGCCACCAGCAGTGAAGGACAGGGTGACTATGGCTACACCTTC.